This entry is about one T cell receptor (beta chain). The specificity of this receptor is unknown. The sample holds no much larger clone one base away, and base qualities are not on file. This entry comes from a study of shared clonotypes between healthy human individuals (dated by TCRdb to the early 2020s). Some background on the complete study: The cohort comprised a couple of women and three men aged 18 to 49 years. For each donor, CD4 naive and CD4 memory were each given three plates, CD8 naive was given two plates, and CD8 memory was given one plate. The study deeply sequenced blood TCR repertoires of five healthy adults to estimate repertoire size and the extent of clonotype sharing between individuals. To increase sequencing depth and limit assay-specific biases, different laboratories used diverse techniques to prepare libraries and sequence TCR repertoires. Each donor's leukapheresis produced roughly between about 0.85 and 10 billion PBMCs. General conclusions and limits of the study: Naive subsets generally had larger estimated clonotype richness than memory subsets did. Only blood was sampled, and tissue TCR repertoires likely differ from those in blood. Even with the large sequencing depth, rarefaction of the sorted-subset datasets indicated that sequencing was incomplete. Across a few donors, around 5.4% of naive CD4, roughly 3.4% of naive CD8, under 2.5% of memory CD4, and under 0.45% of memory CD8 clonotypes were shared. The genetic and exposure-history diversity represented was limited by the small number of donors. Compared with non-shared clonotypes, clonotypes shared by all four sorted-subset donors had higher generation probabilities. Pairwise subsampling led to the expectation that sequencing depth would affect the degree of clonotype sharing among donors.

CDR1 and CDR2 (MDHEN, SYDVKM) derive from the germline V gene. The CDR3 runs 16 amino acids, cysteine and phenylalanine included. Only CDR3 DNA is held: 48 bases, read in frame from base 1. V has 3 bases trimmed and J has 2 bases trimmed; junction bases matching no gene number 6. CD8 naive samples consisted of CD45RO-negative cells that were positively selected for CCR7, yielding a CD45RA+CCR7+ population without TemRA cells. Donors were healthy HIV-negative adults with no recently reported acute infections or vaccinations. Only Caucasian adults living in Nashville, Tennessee, USA were represented among the donors. Blood was collected by leukapheresis, and PBMCs were isolated by Ficoll-Histopaque density gradient centrifugation and then cryopreserved in liquid nitrogen vapor phase. Analytical flow cytometry was used to check the purity and quantity of each magnetically sorted T cell population. Each sorted fraction had its genomic DNA isolated and then quantified by UV absorbance on a Nanodrop 2000c.

Using the deep immunoSEQ assay, TCR CDR3 regions were amplified from genomic DNA by multiplex PCR. Extracted genomic DNA from each cell subset was distributed evenly across all wells of several immunoSEQ 96-well plates, and each plate was treated as a replicate. For sorted subsets, each replicate PCR was loaded with around 220 ng genomic DNA, equivalent to about 30,000 T cell genomes. Purified libraries were quantified with a Qubit 3.0 fluorometer, sized on a Bioanalyzer 2100, and re-quantified with the KAPA Library Quantification kit. Every immunoSEQ 96-well plate was sequenced on a separate single-read 150-cycle Illumina NextSeq 550 flow cell. In the paper's pipeline: Because the immunoSEQ output included only junctional sequences and no quality scores, the filtering could not be the same as the filtering used for full-length reads. Sequences were annotated with PyIR, a Python wrapper for IgBLAST v1.9, using IMGT germline references to assign V/J genes and CDR3. Reads with weak V/J assignments (E-value above 1e-6), missing CDR3, stop codons, out-of-frame junctions, or ambiguous translated residues were removed. V3J clonotypes were defined by identical inferred V gene, J gene, and CDR3 amino acid sequence. To compute the percentage overlap between repertoires, the number of shared unique clonotypes was divided by the size of the smaller repertoire. Richness of each repertoire was evaluated using RTK rarefaction, the Chao1 estimator, and Recon v2.1 estimates of unobserved clonotypes. For all TCRbeta clonotypes obtained by the gDNA method from a few donors, generation probabilities were computed with OLGA. The table was pulled from immuneACCESS by TCRdb, which kept in-frame rearrangements only. Such tables lose some clones; where checked, under half of the loss comes from unresolved V genes, and the rest has no known cause. V, J and clone size were drawn from that table, and D and trimming were deduced from the DNA. Counted in this sample were about 2 million clones; roughly 95% of them appeared once. The top ten clones comprise approximately 1.2% of the sample.

This clonotype originated in a man aged 18 to 30 in good health. Sequencing was performed on naive CD8+ T cells sorted from blood. The label giving this sample's cell subset or site can be read as: CD45RA+CCR7+. This sequence uses TRBV28 and TRBJ2-1, with 8 bases aligning to TRBD2. The CDR3 region has the sequence CASSFAGGGTYNEQFF. The sequenced DNA: TGTGCCAGCAGTTTTGCGGGCGGGGGGACCTACAATGAGCAGTTCTTC.